This T cell receptor (beta chain) emerged from a study of CD4 T cells in relation to SARS-CoV-2 and coronaviruses. Study background: TCR beta CDR3s were sequenced after approximately nine-day antigen culture of PBMCs. Findings and caveats of the study: Samples before the pandemic and after infection were not matched within any donor. In 55% to 75% of donors, memory CD4+ clonotypes crossrecognized SARS-CoV-2 and at least one common cold coronavirus spike. No crossreactivity against non-spike viral proteins was tested here.

The V gene lost 3 bases and the J gene lost 10 bases, with 9 bases spanning the gap. The CDR3 covers 11 residues. The germline gives CDR1 MDHEN, CDR2 SYDVKM. CD4+ T cells from unexposed donors were obtained before the COVID-19 pandemic (2011-2018). Isolation of CD4+ T cells took place after approximately eleven days in culture. Produced via immunoSEQ multiplex PCR; TCRdb's table is partial and in-frame only. Altogether around 23,000 clones are present, more than 60% being singletons, with the ten largest covering roughly a sixth. This clone was picked up a small number of times. Its antigen remains unidentified.

The specimen was CD4+ T cells from PBMCs, cultured in vitro. The receptor's source is a human donor in good health. This chain uses TRBV28 with TRBJ1-1; D unclear. The DNA of the CDR3 is TGTGCCAGCAGTTTGATGGCCGGAGCTTTCTTT. Amino acid sequence: CASSLMAGAFF.